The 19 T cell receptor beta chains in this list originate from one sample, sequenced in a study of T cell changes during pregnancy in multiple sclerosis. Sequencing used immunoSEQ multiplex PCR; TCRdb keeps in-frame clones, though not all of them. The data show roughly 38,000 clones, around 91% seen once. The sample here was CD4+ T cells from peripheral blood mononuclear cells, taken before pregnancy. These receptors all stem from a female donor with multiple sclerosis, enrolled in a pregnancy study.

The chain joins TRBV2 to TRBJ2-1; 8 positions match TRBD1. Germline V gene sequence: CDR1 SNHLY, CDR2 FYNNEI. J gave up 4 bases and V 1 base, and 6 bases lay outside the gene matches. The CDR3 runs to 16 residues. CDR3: CASSEVGTGRYNEQFF. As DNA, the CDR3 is TGTGCCAGCAGTGAAGTAGGGACAGGTCGTTACAATGAGCAGTTCTTC.

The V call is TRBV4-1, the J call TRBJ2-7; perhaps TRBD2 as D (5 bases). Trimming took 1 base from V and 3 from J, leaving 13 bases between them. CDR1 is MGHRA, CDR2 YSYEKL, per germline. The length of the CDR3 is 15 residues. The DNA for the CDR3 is TGCGCCAGCAGCCAAGGTGAGGGCTGGGGCTACGAGCAGTACTTC. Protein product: CASSQGEGWGYEQYF.

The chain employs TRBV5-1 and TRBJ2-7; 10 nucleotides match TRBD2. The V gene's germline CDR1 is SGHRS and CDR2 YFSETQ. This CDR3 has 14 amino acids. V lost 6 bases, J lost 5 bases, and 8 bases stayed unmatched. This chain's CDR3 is CASTRSSGRNEQYF. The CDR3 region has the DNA TGCGCCAGCACACGGTCTAGCGGGAGAAACGAGCAGTACTTC.

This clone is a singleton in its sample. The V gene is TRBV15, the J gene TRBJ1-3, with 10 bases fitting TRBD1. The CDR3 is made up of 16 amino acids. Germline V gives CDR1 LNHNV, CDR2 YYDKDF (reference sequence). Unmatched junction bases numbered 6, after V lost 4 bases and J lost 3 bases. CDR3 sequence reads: CATSTSDRGDGNTIYF. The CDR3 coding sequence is TGTGCCACCAGCACCTCGGACAGGGGGGATGGAAACACCATATATTTT.

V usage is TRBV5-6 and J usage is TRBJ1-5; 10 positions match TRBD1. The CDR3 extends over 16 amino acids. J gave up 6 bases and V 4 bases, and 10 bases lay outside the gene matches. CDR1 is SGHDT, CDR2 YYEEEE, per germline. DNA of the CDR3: TGTGCCAGCAGCACCGGGACAGGGGTTTCGGCTCAGCCCCAGCATTTT. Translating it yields CASSTGTGVSAQPQHF.

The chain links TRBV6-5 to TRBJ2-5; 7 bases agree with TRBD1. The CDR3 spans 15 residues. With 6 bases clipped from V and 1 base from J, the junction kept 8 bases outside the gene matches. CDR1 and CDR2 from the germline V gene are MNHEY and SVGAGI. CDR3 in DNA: TGTGCCAGCAGCACCTGGGACAGAACCCAAGAGACCCAGTACTTC. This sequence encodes CASSTWDRTQETQYF.

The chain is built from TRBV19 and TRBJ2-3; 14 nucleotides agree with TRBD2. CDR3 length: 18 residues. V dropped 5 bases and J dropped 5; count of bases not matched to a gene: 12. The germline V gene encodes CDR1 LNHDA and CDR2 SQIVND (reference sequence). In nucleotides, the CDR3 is TGTGCCAGTAGTTCTCGACTAGCGGGAGGGCCAGGAGGAGATACGCAGTATTTT. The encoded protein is CASSSRLAGGPGGDTQYF.

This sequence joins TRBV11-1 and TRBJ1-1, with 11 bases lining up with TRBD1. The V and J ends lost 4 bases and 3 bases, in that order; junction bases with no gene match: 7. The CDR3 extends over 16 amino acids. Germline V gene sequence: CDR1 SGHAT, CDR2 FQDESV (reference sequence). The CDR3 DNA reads TGTGCCAGCAGCTCCCCGGGACAGGGGGTAGACACTGAAGCTTTCTTT. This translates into CASSSPGQGVDTEAFF.

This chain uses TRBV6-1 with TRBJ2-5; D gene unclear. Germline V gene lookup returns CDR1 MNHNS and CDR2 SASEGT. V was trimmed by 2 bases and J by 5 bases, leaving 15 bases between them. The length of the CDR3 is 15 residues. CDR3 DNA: TGTGCCAGCAGTGAATGGGTCAGGAAATCGGAGACCCAGTACTTC. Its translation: CASSEWVRKSETQYF.

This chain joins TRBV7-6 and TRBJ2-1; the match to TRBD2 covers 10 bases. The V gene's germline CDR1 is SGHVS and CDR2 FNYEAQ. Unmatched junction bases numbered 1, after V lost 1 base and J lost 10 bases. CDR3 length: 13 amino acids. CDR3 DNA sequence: TGTGCCAGCAGCTTAGGGACTAGCGGCGAGCAGTTCTTC. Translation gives CASSLGTSGEQFF.

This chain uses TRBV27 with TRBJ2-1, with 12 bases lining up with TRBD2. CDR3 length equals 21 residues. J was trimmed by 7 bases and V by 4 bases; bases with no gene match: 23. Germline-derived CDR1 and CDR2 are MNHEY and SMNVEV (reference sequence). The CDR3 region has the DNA TGTGCCAGCAGTTCACTAGGGCCGGGACTAGCGGGTCTAACCACACTTAATGAGCAGTTCTTC. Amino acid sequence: CASSSLGPGLAGLTTLNEQFF.

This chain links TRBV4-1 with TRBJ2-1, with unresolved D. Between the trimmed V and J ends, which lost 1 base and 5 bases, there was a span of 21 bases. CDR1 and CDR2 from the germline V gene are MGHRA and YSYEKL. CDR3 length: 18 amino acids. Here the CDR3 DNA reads TGCGCCAGCAGCCAAGCCCCCCCCGAATCTAGAACGGACAATGAGCAGTTCTTC. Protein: CASSQAPPESRTDNEQFF.

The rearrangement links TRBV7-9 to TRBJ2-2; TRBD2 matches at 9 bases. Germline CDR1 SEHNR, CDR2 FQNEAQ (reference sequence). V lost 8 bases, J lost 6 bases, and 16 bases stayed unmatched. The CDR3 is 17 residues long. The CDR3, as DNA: TGTGCCAGCGCCAGTCAGGGCGGGAGGGCCTCGGCCGGGGAGCTGTTTTTT. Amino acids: CASASQGGRASAGELFF.

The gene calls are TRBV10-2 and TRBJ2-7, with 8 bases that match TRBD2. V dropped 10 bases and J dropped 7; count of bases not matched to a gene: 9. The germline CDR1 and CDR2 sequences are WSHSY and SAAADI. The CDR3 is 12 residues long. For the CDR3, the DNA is TGCGCCACCCTTAGCGGGACGGGGGAGCAGTACTTC. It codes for CATLSGTGEQYF.

The CDR3 coding sequence is TGCGCCAGCAGCTTGGGAGGGACAGGGGCTTTTGAGCAGTACTTC. It translates to CASSLGGTGAFEQYF. The rearrangement links TRBV5-1 to TRBJ2-7; 10 positions match TRBD1. The CDR3 consists of 15 residues. Germline V gene lookup returns CDR1 SGHRS and CDR2 YFSETQ. V dropped 0 bases and J dropped 7; count of bases not matched to a gene: 7. The variable domain in full, completed from reference TRBV5-1 and TRBJ2-7, reads KAGVTQTPRYLIKTRGQQVTLSCSPISGHRSVSWYQQTPGQGLQFLFEYFSETQRNKGNFPGRFSGRQFSNSRSEMNVSTLELGDSALYLCASSLGGTGAFEQYFGPGTRLTVT.

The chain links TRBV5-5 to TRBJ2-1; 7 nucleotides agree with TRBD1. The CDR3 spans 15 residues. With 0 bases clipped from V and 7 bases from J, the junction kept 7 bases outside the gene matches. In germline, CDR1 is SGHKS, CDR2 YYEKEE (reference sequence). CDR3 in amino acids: CASSLVDRGRNEQFF. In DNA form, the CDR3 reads TGTGCCAGCAGCTTGGTGGATAGGGGGCGAAATGAGCAGTTCTTC.

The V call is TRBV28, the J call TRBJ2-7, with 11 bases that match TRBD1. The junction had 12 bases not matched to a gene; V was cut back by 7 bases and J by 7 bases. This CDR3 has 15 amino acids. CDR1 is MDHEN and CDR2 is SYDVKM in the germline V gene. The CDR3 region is CASNPNGQGAEEQYF. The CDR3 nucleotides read TGTGCCAGCAACCCTAATGGACAGGGGGCTGAAGAGCAGTACTTC.

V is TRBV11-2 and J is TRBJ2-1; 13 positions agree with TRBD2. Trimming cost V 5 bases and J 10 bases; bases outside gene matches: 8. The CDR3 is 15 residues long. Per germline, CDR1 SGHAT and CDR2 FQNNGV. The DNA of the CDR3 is TGTGCCAGCAGCCCCGGGACTAGCGGGGTAGTAGAGCAGTTCTTC. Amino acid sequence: CASSPGTSGVVEQFF.

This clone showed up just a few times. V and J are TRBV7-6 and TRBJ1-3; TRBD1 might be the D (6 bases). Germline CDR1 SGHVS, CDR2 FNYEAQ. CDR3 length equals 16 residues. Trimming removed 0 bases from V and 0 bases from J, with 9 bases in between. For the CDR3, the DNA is TGTGCCAGCAGCTTAGCAGGGGGTGACTCTGGAAACACCATATATTTT. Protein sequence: CASSLAGGDSGNTIYF.